Given below is one T cell receptor beta chain in context. This CDR3 is missing its conserved last phenylalanine or tryptophan, likely due to a read error. It is unclear where the CDR3 begins or ends on the DNA, so no DNA is shown, and the CDR3 is as TCRdb lists it. Per the germline V gene, CDR1 is SQVTM and CDR2 is ANQGSEA. The CDR3 extends over 12 residues, inclusive of both ends. TCR beta cDNA was prepared out of approximately 500 ng total RNA by means of a constant-region primer. What produced the TCR beta libraries was three nested multiplex PCR rounds using slightly modified ARM-PCR. A C-beta reverse primer and TRBV1-TRBV30 forward primers served in each of the first two PCR rounds, at ten to eleven cycles apiece. TCRdb re-analysed the multiplex PCR reads in MiXCR, keeping a single row per CDR3 protein. This table holds 80,000 to 100,000 distinct CDR3 sequences, 55% to 75% found once. These data come from a study of tumor-infiltrating lymphocytes in primary liver carcinoma.

Bulk tissue was left unsorted, and RNA and DNA were co-extracted from about 20-30 mg of it. The sequenced sample was tumor-adjacent normal liver tissue. The chain combines TRBV29-1 with TRBJ2-4; no check of the table's D call, TRBD1, against the DNA was made. The sequence derives from a man aged 35-49 years with primary liver carcinoma and hepatitis B virus infection. The CDR3 sequence is CSVGQGENILYI.